The 27 T cell receptor beta chains reported below all come from one sample, sequenced in a study of patients and donors after allogeneic stem cell transplantation. One entry per CDR3 protein, called by TCRdb with MiXCR from the RT-PCR reads. Of about 160,000 distinct CDR3 sequences in the sample, roughly 35% were seen once. Sequenced: blood, either unsorted or a sorted T cell fraction (not recorded which). Receptors were obtained from a human donor who was either an allogeneic HSCT recipient or a stem cell or donor lymphocyte infusion donor (not recorded which). It is not recorded whose cells these are; they may come from a transplant donor.

This clonotype was counted a few times. The chain employs TRBV19 and TRBJ1-1; D not resolved. Germline values: CDR1 LNHDA, CDR2 SQIVND (reference sequence). The CDR3 length is 13 residues. The V and J ends lost 3 bases and 5 bases respectively, with 10 bases between them. CDR3: CASSIFRRTEAFF. The DNA of the CDR3 is TGTGCCAGTAGTATCTTTAGGAGGACTGAAGCTTTCTTT. The variable domain in full, with the rest retrieved from reference TRBV19 and TRBJ1-1, is DGGITQSPKYLFRKEGQNVTLSCEQNLNHDAMYWYRQDPGQGLRLIYYSQIVNDFQKGDIAEGYSVSREKKESFPLTVTSAQKNPTAFYLCASSIFRRTEAFFGQGTRLTVV.

DNA of the CDR3: TGTGCCAGCAGCCTTGGGGCCAACGTCCTGACTTTC. Its protein is CASSLGANVLTF. The chain employs TRBV3-1 and TRBJ2-6; no clear D. V lost 4 bases and J lost 3, with 1 base in between. CDR3 size: 12 residues. Germline lookup yields CDR1 LGHDT and CDR2 YNNKEL (reference sequence).

J is TRBJ1-3 and V is TRBV4-2, with D unresolved. CDR3 size: 17 residues. Germline CDR1 LGHNA, CDR2 YNFKEQ. Between the trimmed V and J ends, which lost 0 bases and 0 bases, there was a span of 12 bases. The CDR3 DNA reads TGTGCCAGCAGCCAAGATCTGGGCCTCGGCTCTGGAAACACCATATATTTT. Its protein is CASSQDLGLGSGNTIYF.

This clonotype was seen more than once but under ten times. The chain uses TRBV3-1 and TRBJ1-5; D unclear. Trimming stripped 1 base from V and 0 bases from J, with 7 bases between. Germline lookup yields CDR1 LGHDT and CDR2 YNNKEL (reference sequence). The length of the CDR3 is 15 residues. In DNA form, the CDR3 reads TGTGCCAGCAGCCAAGGGCTCACTAGCAATCAGCCCCAGCATTTT. This codes for CASSQGLTSNQPQHF.

This clonotype showed up just once. The rearrangement links TRBV6-5 to TRBJ2-3; possible D gene TRBD2, 7 bases. The CDR3 sequence is 17 residues long. Germline CDR1 MNHEY, CDR2 SVGAGI. Trimming stripped 0 bases from V and 0 bases from J, with 13 bases between. The CDR3 here is CASSYSPRGASTDTQYF. The DNA of the CDR3 is TGTGCCAGCAGTTACTCACCTCGGGGGGCGAGCACAGATACGCAGTATTTT.

This clonotype was recorded a few times. This chain uses TRBV3-1 with TRBJ2-2; 7 nucleotides line up with TRBD1. After removal of 6 bases from V and 5 bases from J, the junction contained 6 bases not matched to a gene. Germline V gene lookup returns CDR1 LGHDT and CDR2 YNNKEL (reference sequence). This CDR3 region has 14 residues. In nucleotides, the CDR3 is TGTGCCAGCAGTTGGGACAGCTTAACCGGGGAGCTGTTTTTT. Translating gives CASSWDSLTGELFF.

This clonotype was recorded a few times. The rearrangement uses TRBV29-1 and TRBJ1-1; D is ambiguous. CDR3 length equals 14 residues. Germline V gives CDR1 SQVTM, CDR2 ANQGSEA. With 5 bases removed from V and 2 bases from J, the gap between germline ends came to 15 bases. The CDR3 region has the DNA TGCAGCGTTTCCCCCGGTAAAGTCAACACTGAAGCTTTCTTT. It is translated as CSVSPGKVNTEAFF.

The gene calls are TRBV28 and TRBJ1-6, with TRBD1 identical over 11 bases. Trimming took 3 bases from V and 10 from J; bases not matched to a gene: 11. Germline V gene data show CDR1 as MDHEN and CDR2 as SYDVKM. The CDR3 runs 17 residues. CDR3 nucleotide sequence: TGTGCCAGCAGTTTCGCGGACAGGGGGCGAATTGGATCACCCCTCCACTTT. Protein product: CASSFADRGRIGSPLHF.

The gene calls are TRBV12-3 or TRBV12-4 and TRBJ2-1; D not resolved. Trimming removed 6 bases from V and 3 bases from J, with 12 bases in between. The CDR3 has 14 residues. CDR3 in amino acids: CASRATDFYNEQFF. The CDR3 nucleotides are TGTGCCAGCAGAGCCACAGACTTCTACAATGAGCAGTTCTTC.

This chain links TRBV11-2 with TRBJ1-2; D gene unclear. In germline, CDR1 is SGHAT, CDR2 FQNNGV. V was shortened by 7 bases and J by 1 base, with 10 bases between the two germline ends. The CDR3 length is 13 residues. The CDR3 coding sequence is TGTGCCAGCAACTCCAAGGGTAACTATGGCTACACCTTC. Encoded protein: CASNSKGNYGYTF.

At least ten counts were recorded for this clonotype. The chain joins TRBV5-6 to TRBJ1-1; no clear D. This CDR3 spans 13 amino acids. Trimming removed 0 bases at V and 1 base at J, with 4 bases between. Germline CDR1 is SGHDT and CDR2 is YYEEEE. CDR3 amino acids: CASSLGRNTEAFF. The DNA for the CDR3 is TGTGCCAGCAGCTTGGGACGGAACACTGAAGCTTTCTTT.

This clonotype was observed a few times. The rearrangement uses TRBV7-9 and TRBJ1-6; TRBD1 matches 8 bases. The germline gives CDR1 SEHNR, CDR2 FQNEAQ (reference sequence). J lost 8 bases, V lost 5 bases, and 5 bases had no gene match. The CDR3 covers 14 residues. The CDR3 DNA reads TGTGCCAGCAGCCGAGGACAGGGATATTCACCCCTCCACTTT. The encoded protein is CASSRGQGYSPLHF.

The rearrangement joins TRBV4-2 to TRBJ2-7; D remains ambiguous. The length of the CDR3 is 13 residues. Germline V gene sequence: CDR1 LGHNA, CDR2 YNFKEQ. Trimming removed 2 bases at V and 3 bases at J, with 8 bases between. The CDR3 coding sequence is TGTGCCAGCAGCCAAAGGCCACTCTACGAGCAGTACTTC. Protein: CASSQRPLYEQYF.

V gene TRBV9 combines with J gene TRBJ2-5, with no clear D. The germline V and J ends were trimmed by 0 bases and 5 bases, with 11 bases remaining between them. The length of the CDR3 is 14 residues. The germline V gene encodes CDR1 SGDLS and CDR2 YYNGEE. The CDR3 is CASSVVSSPETQYF. The CDR3 nucleotides are TGTGCCAGCAGCGTAGTTTCCAGCCCGGAGACCCAGTACTTC. Full variable domain (outside the CDR3, taken from reference TRBV9 and TRBJ2-5): DSGVTQTPKHLITATGQRVTLRCSPRSGDLSVYWYQQSLDQGLQFLIQYYNGEERAKGNILERFSAQQFPDLHSELNLSSLELGDSALYFCASSVVSSPETQYFGPGTRLLVL.

Points on this clonotype: Germline is not matched at one junction end, which may reflect a read error. The V call is TRBV15, the J call TRBJ1-4; TRBD1 might be the D (5 bases). This CDR3 has 15 residues. The germline V gene encodes CDR1 LNHNV and CDR2 YYDKDF (reference sequence). Here the CDR3 reads CATSGEQPGDEKLFF. Here the CDR3 DNA reads TGTGCCACCAGCGGAGAACAGCCGGGGGATGAAAAACTGTTTTTT. Drawing the rest from reference TRBV15 and TRBJ1-4, the complete variable domain is DAMVIQNPRYQVTQFGKPVTLSCSQTLNHNVMYWYQQKSSQAPKLLFHYYDKDFNNEADTPDNFQSRRPNTSFCFLDIRSPGLGDTAMYLCATSGEQPGDEKLFFGSGTQLSVL.

A few counts support this clonotype. The chain carries TRBV6-6 and TRBJ1-2; D perhaps matches TRBD1 (6 bases). The CDR3 extends over 12 amino acids. Trimming took 6 bases from V and 7 from J, leaving 12 bases between them. Germline V gene sequence: CDR1 MNHNY, CDR2 SVGAGI (reference sequence). The CDR3 DNA is TGTGCCAGCAGACAACAGGGTAGTGGCTACACCTTC. Translation: CASRQQGSGYTF.

This clonotype was seen a few times. DNA of the CDR3: TGTGCCAGCATACATCCGGGACCAAACACCGGGGAGCTGTTTTTT. Protein: CASIHPGPNTGELFF. V gene TRBV12-3 or TRBV12-4 combines with J gene TRBJ2-2; either TRBD1 or TRBD2 may supply D (5 bases each). V dropped 7 bases and J dropped 2 bases, with 14 bases sitting between them. The CDR3 runs to 15 residues.

The V and J genes are TRBV5-1 and TRBJ1-2, with a possible D match to TRBD1 (5 bases). V gave up 1 base and J gave up 4 bases, with 11 bases separating them. CDR1 is SGHRS and CDR2 is YFSETQ in the germline V gene. The CDR3 covers 14 residues. The CDR3 here is CASSLTGDSYGYTF. Here the CDR3 DNA reads TGCGCCAGCAGCTTGACGGGGGATTCCTATGGCTACACCTTC.

V is TRBV6-6 and J is TRBJ1-3; no firm D call. Germline CDR1 is MNHNY and CDR2 is SVGAGI (reference sequence). The V end lost 6 bases, the J end lost 7 bases, and 19 bases lay between the germline ends. CDR3 size: 15 residues. CDR3 coding DNA: TGTGCCAGCAGGCTTCAAGGCCTGGGTGGGAACACCATATATTTT. Translated, it gives CASRLQGLGGNTIYF.

The chain combines TRBV10-3 with TRBJ2-1; tentatively, D is TRBD2 (6 bases). Germline loops: CDR1 ENHRY, CDR2 SYGVKD. V dropped 2 bases and J dropped 2 bases, with 19 bases sitting between them. The CDR3 runs 18 residues. CDR3 in DNA: TGTGCCATCAGTGAGCCGAGTAGGAGGGGCCCCCCCTACAATGAGCAGTTCTTC. It codes for CAISEPSRRGPPYNEQFF.

A few counts support this clonotype. The rearrangement links TRBV10-3 to TRBJ2-5; no definite D call. Trimming took 4 bases from V and 3 from J, leaving 15 bases between them. Germline V gene sequence: CDR1 ENHRY, CDR2 SYGVKD. There are 15 residues in the CDR3. The CDR3 here is CAISGSLVPEETQYF. CDR3 coding DNA: TGTGCCATCAGTGGGAGTTTGGTCCCAGAAGAGACCCAGTACTTC.

This clonotype was seen repeatedly, ten times or more. This chain connects TRBV27 to TRBJ2-1; D is uncertain. The V gene's germline CDR1 is MNHEY and CDR2 SMNVEV (reference sequence). Trimming stripped 3 bases from V and 3 bases from J, with 18 bases between. The CDR3 spans 17 residues. The CDR3 region is CASSFPRVTRVYNEQFF. CDR3 DNA sequence: TGTGCCAGCAGTTTCCCTAGGGTTACGAGAGTCTACAATGAGCAGTTCTTC.

J is TRBJ2-1 and V is TRBV6-5; 9 nucleotides align to TRBD1. The V gene end was trimmed by 1 base and the J gene end by 5 bases; junction bases not matched to a gene: 3. CDR3 length: 15 residues. The germline CDR1 and CDR2 sequences are MNHEY and SVGAGI. The CDR3: CASSYFGTGNNEQFF. CDR3 DNA: TGTGCCAGCAGTTACTTCGGGACAGGGAACAATGAGCAGTTCTTC.

This chain uses TRBV4-2 with TRBJ2-5, with 9 nucleotides matching TRBD2. With V trimmed by 4 bases and J by 3 bases, 6 bases remained unmatched. CDR3 length: 15 amino acids. CDR1 and CDR2 from the germline V gene are LGHNA and YNFKEQ. DNA for the CDR3: TGTGCCAGCAGCCCTACTCAGCGGGGGGAAGAGACCCAGTACTTC. It is translated as CASSPTQRGEETQYF.

The CDR3: CSVLGHNYNEQFF. The CDR3 DNA follows: TGCAGCGTATTAGGACATAACTACAATGAGCAGTTCTTC. The chain employs TRBV29-1 and TRBJ2-1; possible D gene TRBD1, 5 bases. Between the trimmed V and J ends, which lost 6 bases and 3 bases, there was a span of 12 bases. CDR1 is SQVTM and CDR2 is ANQGSEA in the germline V gene. CDR3 length equals 13 residues.

This clonotype has more than one count but fewer than ten. The chain carries TRBV29-1 and TRBJ1-1; possibly TRBD1 for D (5 bases). The CDR3 is 14 amino acids. CDR1 SQVTM and CDR2 ANQGSEA come from the germline V gene. V was pared by 4 bases and J by 11 bases, with 23 bases between. The CDR3 spells CSVGGGAGGKYAFF. Written as DNA, the CDR3 is TGCAGCGTTGGCGGCGGGGCGGGGGGAAAATACGCTTTCTTT.

For the CDR3, the DNA is TGTGCCAGCAGTTTTGGGCAGTCGGGAGAGACCCAGTACTTC. This translates into CASSFGQSGETQYF. V usage is TRBV27 and J usage is TRBJ2-5, with D hard to call. The V end lost 3 bases, the J end lost 4 bases, and 12 bases lay between the germline ends. CDR1 MNHEY and CDR2 SMNVEV come from the germline V gene (reference sequence). CDR3 length: 14 residues.